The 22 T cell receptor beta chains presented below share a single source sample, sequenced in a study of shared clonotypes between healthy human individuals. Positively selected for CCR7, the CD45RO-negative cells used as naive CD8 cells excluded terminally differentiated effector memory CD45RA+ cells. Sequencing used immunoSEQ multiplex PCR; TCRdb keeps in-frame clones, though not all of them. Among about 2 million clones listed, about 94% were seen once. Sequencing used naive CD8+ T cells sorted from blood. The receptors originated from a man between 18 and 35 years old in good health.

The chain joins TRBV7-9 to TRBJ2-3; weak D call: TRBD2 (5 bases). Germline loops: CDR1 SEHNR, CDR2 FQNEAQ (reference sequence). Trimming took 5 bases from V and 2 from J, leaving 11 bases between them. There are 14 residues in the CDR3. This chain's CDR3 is CASSHSVPTDTQYF. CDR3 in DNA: TGTGCCAGCAGCCATAGCGTACCCACAGATACGCAGTATTTT. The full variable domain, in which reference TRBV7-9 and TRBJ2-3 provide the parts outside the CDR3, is DTGVSQNPRHKITKRGQNVTFRCDPISEHNRLYWYRQTLGQGPEFLTYFQNEAQLEKSRLLSDRFSAERPKGSFSTLEIQRTEQGDSAMYLCASSHSVPTDTQYFGPGTRLTVL.

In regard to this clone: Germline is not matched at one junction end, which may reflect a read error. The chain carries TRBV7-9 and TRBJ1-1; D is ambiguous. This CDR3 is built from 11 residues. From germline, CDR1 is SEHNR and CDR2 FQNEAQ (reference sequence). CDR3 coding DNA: TGTGCCAGCAGCTATACTTCCGGGCCCAACTTT. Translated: CASSYTSGPNF.

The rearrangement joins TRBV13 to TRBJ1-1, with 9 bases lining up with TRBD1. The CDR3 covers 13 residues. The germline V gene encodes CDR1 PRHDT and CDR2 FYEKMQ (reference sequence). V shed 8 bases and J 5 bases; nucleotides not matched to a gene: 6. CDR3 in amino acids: CASLTGQGTEAFF. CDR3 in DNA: TGTGCCAGCCTCACGGGACAGGGTACTGAAGCTTTCTTT.

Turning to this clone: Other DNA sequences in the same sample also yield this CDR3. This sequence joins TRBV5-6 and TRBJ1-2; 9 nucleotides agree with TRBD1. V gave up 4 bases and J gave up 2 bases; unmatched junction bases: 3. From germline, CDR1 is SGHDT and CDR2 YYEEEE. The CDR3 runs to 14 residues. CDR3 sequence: CASSPGQGNYGYTF. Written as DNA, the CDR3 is TGTGCCAGCAGCCCGGGACAGGGAAACTATGGCTACACCTTC.

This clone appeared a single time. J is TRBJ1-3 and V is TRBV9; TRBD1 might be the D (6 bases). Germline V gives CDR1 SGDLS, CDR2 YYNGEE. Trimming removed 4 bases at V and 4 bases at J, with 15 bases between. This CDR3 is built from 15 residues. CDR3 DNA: TGTGCCAGCAGCCCATACGGGGGGCCCGGAAACACCATATATTTT. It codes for CASSPYGGPGNTIYF.

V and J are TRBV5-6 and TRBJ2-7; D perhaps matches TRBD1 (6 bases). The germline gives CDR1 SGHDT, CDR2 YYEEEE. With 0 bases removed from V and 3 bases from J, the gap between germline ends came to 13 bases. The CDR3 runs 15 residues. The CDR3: CASSLEDSRRYEQYF. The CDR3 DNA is TGTGCCAGCAGCTTGGAGGACAGCCGCCGCTACGAGCAGTACTTC.

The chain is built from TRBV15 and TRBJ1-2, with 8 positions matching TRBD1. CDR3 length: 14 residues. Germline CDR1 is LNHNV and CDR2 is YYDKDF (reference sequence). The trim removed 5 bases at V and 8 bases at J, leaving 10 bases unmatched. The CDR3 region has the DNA TGTGCCACCAGCGTCAAAGGACAGGGACACGGCTACACCTTC. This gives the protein CATSVKGQGHGYTF.

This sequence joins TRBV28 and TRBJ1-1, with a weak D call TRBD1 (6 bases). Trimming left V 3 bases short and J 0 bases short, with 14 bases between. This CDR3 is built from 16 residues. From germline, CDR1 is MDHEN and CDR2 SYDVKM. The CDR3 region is CASSFEGGPLNTEAFF. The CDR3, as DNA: TGTGCCAGCAGTTTTGAAGGGGGGCCCCTGAACACTGAAGCTTTCTTT.

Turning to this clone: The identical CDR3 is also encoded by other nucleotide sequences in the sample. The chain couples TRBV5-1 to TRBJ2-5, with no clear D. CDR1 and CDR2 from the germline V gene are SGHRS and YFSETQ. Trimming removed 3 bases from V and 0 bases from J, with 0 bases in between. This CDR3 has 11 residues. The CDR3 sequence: CASSYQETQYF. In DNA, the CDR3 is TGCGCCAGCAGCTACCAAGAGACCCAGTACTTC.

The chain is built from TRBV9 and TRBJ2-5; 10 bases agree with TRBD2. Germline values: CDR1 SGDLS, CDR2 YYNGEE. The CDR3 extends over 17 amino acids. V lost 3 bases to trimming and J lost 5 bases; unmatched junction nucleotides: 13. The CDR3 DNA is TGTGCCAGCAGCGCCGAACTAGCGGGGACGCTGGGGGAGACCCAGTACTTC. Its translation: CASSAELAGTLGETQYF.

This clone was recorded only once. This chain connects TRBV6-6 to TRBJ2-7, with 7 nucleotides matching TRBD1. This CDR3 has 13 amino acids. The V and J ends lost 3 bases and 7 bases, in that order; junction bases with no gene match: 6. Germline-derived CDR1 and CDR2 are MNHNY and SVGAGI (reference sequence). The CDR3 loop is CASSYTGVKEQYF. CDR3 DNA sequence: TGTGCCAGCAGTTATACAGGGGTGAAGGAGCAGTACTTC.

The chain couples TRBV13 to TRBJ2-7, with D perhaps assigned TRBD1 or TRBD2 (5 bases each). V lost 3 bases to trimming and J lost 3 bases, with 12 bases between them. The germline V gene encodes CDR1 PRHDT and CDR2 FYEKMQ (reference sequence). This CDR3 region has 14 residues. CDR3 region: CASSLGPGGYEQYF. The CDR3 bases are TGTGCCAGCAGCTTGGGGCCTGGGGGCTACGAGCAGTACTTC.

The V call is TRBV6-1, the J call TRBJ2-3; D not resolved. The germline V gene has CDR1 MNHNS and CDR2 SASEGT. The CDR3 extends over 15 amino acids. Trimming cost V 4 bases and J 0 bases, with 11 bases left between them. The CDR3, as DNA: TGTGCCAGCAGTGTGACGGGTCGGAGCACAGATACGCAGTATTTT. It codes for CASSVTGRSTDTQYF.

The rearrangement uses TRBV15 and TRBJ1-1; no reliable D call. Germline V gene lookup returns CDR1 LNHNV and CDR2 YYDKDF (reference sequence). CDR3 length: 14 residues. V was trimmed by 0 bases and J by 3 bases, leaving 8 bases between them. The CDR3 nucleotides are TGTGCCACCAGCAGAGATGTCACGGACACTGAAGCTTTCTTT. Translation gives CATSRDVTDTEAFF. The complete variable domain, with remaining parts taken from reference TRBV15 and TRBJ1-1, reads DAMVIQNPRYQVTQFGKPVTLSCSQTLNHNVMYWYQQKSSQAPKLLFHYYDKDFNNEADTPDNFQSRRPNTSFCFLDIRSPGLGDTAMYLCATSRDVTDTEAFFGQGTRLTVV.

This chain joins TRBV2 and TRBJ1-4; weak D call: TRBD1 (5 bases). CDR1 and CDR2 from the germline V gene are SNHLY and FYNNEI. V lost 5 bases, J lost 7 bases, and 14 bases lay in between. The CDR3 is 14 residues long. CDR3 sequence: CASSNAGDGEKLFF. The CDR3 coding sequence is TGTGCCAGCAGTAACGCGGGGGATGGTGAAAAACTGTTTTTT. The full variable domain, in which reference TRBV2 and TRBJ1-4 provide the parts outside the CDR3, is EPEVTQTPSHQVTQMGQEVILRCVPISNHLYFYWYRQILGQKVEFLVSFYNNEISEKSEIFDDQFSVERPDGSNFTLKIRSTKLEDSAMYFCASSNAGDGEKLFFGSGTQLSVL.

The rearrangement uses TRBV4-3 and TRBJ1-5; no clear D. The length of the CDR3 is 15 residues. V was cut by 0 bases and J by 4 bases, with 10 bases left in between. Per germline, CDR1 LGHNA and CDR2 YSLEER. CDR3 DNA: TGCGCCAGCAGCCAAGATGGTGCTGTAAATCAGCCCCAGCATTTT. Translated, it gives CASSQDGAVNQPQHF.

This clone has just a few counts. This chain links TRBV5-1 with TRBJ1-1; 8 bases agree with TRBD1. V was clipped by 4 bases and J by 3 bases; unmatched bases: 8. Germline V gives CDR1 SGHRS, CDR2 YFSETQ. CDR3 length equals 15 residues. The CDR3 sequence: CASSPLQGEYTEAFF. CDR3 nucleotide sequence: TGCGCCAGCAGCCCACTACAGGGGGAGTACACTGAAGCTTTCTTT.

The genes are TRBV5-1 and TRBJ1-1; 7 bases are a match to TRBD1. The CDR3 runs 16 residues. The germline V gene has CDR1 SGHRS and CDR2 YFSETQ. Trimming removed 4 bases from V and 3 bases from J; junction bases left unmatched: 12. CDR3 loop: CASSQTKGGPDTEAFF. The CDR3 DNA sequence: TGCGCCAGCAGCCAAACAAAAGGGGGCCCGGACACTGAAGCTTTCTTT.

Here the CDR3 reads CASSEVAHLGGTNEKLFF. The CDR3 DNA reads TGTGCCAGCAGTGAAGTTGCACACCTCGGGGGAACTAATGAAAAACTGTTTTTT. The J gene is TRBJ1-4, the V gene TRBV6-1, with D perhaps TRBD1 (5 bases). V shed 1 base and J shed 1 base, with 16 bases lying between them. Germline V gene lookup returns CDR1 MNHNS and CDR2 SASEGT. The CDR3 is made up of 18 amino acids.

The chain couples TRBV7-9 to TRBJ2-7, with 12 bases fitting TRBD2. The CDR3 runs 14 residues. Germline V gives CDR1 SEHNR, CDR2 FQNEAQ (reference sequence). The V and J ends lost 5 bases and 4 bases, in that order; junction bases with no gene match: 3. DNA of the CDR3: TGTGCCAGCAGCACGACTAGCGGGGGTTACGAGCAGTACTTC. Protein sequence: CASSTTSGGYEQYF.

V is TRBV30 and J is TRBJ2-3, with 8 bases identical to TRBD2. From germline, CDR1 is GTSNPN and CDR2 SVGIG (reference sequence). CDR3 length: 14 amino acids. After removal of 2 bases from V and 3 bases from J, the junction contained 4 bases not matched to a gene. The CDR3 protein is CAWSKAGVTDTQYF. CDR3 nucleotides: TGTGCCTGGAGTAAAGCGGGGGTTACAGATACGCAGTATTTT.

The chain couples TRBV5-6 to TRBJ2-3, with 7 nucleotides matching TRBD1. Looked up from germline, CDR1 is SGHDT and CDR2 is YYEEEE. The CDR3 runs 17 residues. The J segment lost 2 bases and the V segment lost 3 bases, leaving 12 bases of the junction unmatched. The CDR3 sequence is CASSSSMTGPYTDTQYF. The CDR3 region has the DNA TGTGCCAGCAGCTCCTCCATGACAGGGCCCTACACAGATACGCAGTATTTT.